One and the same sample provided the 27 T cell receptor beta chains below, sequenced in a study of T cells in Graves' hyperthyroidism and ophthalmopathy. Amplified TCR beta CDR3 regions came from RNA transcripts. An initial round of RT-PCR targeting the TCR CDR3 relied on the HTBI primer set. TCRdb used MiXCR to reprocess the multiplex PCR reads, holding one entry per CDR3 protein. The table shows more than 500,000 distinct CDR3 sequences, with approximately 16% occurring only once. The sequencing input was blood. The source of these receptors is a woman aged 30 to 39 with Graves' ophthalmopathy.

A few counts support this clonotype. The gene calls are TRBV28 and TRBJ1-3; TRBD1 might be the D (5 bases). Germline CDR1 is MDHEN and CDR2 is SYDVKM. V gave up 5 bases and J gave up 4 bases, with 12 bases separating them. The CDR3 runs 14 residues. The CDR3 loop is CASSPGHSGNTIYF. For the CDR3, the DNA is TGTGCCAGCAGTCCGGGGCACTCCGGAAACACCATATATTTT.

Concerning this clonotype: A read error may explain this, as a much larger clone is one base away. The chain links TRBV27 to TRBJ1-1; perhaps TRBD1 as D (5 bases). The CDR3 is made up of 13 amino acids. CDR1 is MNHEY and CDR2 is SMNVEV in the germline V gene (reference sequence). The CDR3 protein is CAGSLSPGSEAFF. The CDR3 bases are TGTGCCGGCAGTTTATCGCCAGGGTCTGAAGCTTTCTTT.

Ten or more counts support this clonotype. The genes are TRBV13 and TRBJ2-5; D possibly corresponds to TRBD1 (6 bases). CDR3 length: 13 residues. The V gene's germline CDR1 is PRHDT and CDR2 FYEKMQ (reference sequence). V lost 8 bases, J lost 6 bases, and 16 bases lay in between. DNA for the CDR3: TGTGCCAGCGGCAACAGGGTGGTGAAGACCCAGTACTTC. Residues: CASGNRVVKTQYF. Variable domain in full (rest from reference TRBV13 and TRBJ2-5): AAGVIQSPRHLIKEKRETATLKCYPIPRHDTVYWYQQGPGQDPQFLISFYEKMQSDKGSIPDRFSAQQFSDYHSELNMSSLELGDSALYFCASGNRVVKTQYFGPGTRLLVL.

This clonotype was detected many times. The CDR3 spells CASSLQYNEQFF. CDR3 coding DNA: TGTGCCAGCAGTTTACAATACAATGAGCAGTTCTTC. The rearrangement joins TRBV28 to TRBJ2-1; D not certain. CDR1 MDHEN and CDR2 SYDVKM come from the germline V gene. The CDR3 extends over 12 amino acids. Trimming left V 2 bases short and J 4 bases short, with 3 bases between.

The J gene is TRBJ1-2, the V gene TRBV9; 8 bases are a match to TRBD1. V gave up 2 bases and J gave up 7 bases; unmatched junction bases: 4. From germline, CDR1 is SGDLS and CDR2 YYNGEE. CDR3 length: 13 amino acids. The CDR3 region is CASSVGTGIGYTF. CDR3 nucleotides: TGTGCCAGCAGCGTCGGGACAGGCATTGGCTACACCTTC.

This clonotype occurred many times. The chain combines TRBV28 with TRBJ2-7; D is unclear. The germline V gene has CDR1 MDHEN and CDR2 SYDVKM. Trimming took 6 bases from V and 0 from J, leaving 6 bases between them. This CDR3 is built from 12 residues. CDR3 coding DNA: TGTGCCAGCAGAGAGGCCTCCTACGAGCAGTACTTC. Protein product: CASREASYEQYF.

The table lists this clonotype with many counts. The rearrangement uses TRBV20-1 and TRBJ2-5, with 7 bases identical to TRBD1. Per germline, CDR1 DFQATT and CDR2 SNEGSKA (reference sequence). CDR3 length: 15 residues. Trimming at V came to 0 bases and at J to 2 bases, leaving 6 bases not matched to a gene. Here the CDR3 reads CSARDDGTDQETQYF. CDR3 nucleotides: TGCAGTGCTAGAGATGATGGGACAGATCAAGAGACCCAGTACTTC.

The genes are TRBV19 and TRBJ2-7, with TRBD2 identical over 8 bases. Germline trimming cut 5 bases from V and 0 bases from J; bases unmatched to any gene: 18. Germline CDR1 reads LNHDA; CDR2 reads SQIVND (reference sequence). This CDR3 region has 19 residues. CDR3 bases: TGTGCCAGTAGTCCGGACCCGCGGGAGGCCCGAGAAGACTCCTACGAGCAGTACTTC. As protein: CASSPDPREAREDSYEQYF.

This clonotype was seen at least ten times. This sequence joins TRBV6-2 or TRBV6-3 and TRBJ2-7, with D unclear. Germline CDR1 reads MNHEY; CDR2 reads SVGEGT. The V gene lost 0 bases and the J gene lost 8 bases, with 11 bases spanning the gap. This CDR3 is built from 13 residues. Here the CDR3 DNA reads TGTGCCAGCAGTTACTCCAGCCTCAACCAGCAGTACTTC. It is translated as CASSYSSLNQQYF.

In its sample, this clonotype was seen once. This chain connects TRBV7-9 to TRBJ2-7; 10 nucleotides align to TRBD2. The germline gives CDR1 SEHNR, CDR2 FQNEAQ (reference sequence). V gave up 1 base and J gave up 6 bases; unmatched junction bases: 6. The CDR3 is 15 residues long. This chain's CDR3 is CASSLEPGLAFEQYF. The CDR3 DNA follows: TGTGCCAGCAGCTTAGAACCGGGACTAGCGTTCGAGCAGTACTTC.

Ten or more counts support this clonotype. CDR3 bases: TGTGCCAGCTCACCTGACCCGGGGTTCGGAAACACCATATATTTT. The encoded protein is CASSPDPGFGNTIYF. The chain is built from TRBV18 and TRBJ1-3, with unresolved D. Trimming left V 3 bases short and J 4 bases short, with 13 bases between. CDR3 length: 15 residues. Germline V gives CDR1 KGHSH, CDR2 LQKENI.

This clonotype was seen more than once but under ten times. V is TRBV7-2 and J is TRBJ2-1; D is uncertain. Germline V gives CDR1 SGHTA, CDR2 FQGNSA. V lost 0 bases and J 9 bases, leaving 6 bases between the germline ends. The CDR3 covers 12 residues. CDR3 bases: TGTGCCAGCAGCTTAGCATCAATTGAGCAGTTCTTC. Its translation is CASSLASIEQFF.

This clonotype came up many times. The chain combines TRBV7-2 with TRBJ2-3; D remains unclear. Trimming cost V 9 bases and J 5 bases, with 9 bases left between them. The CDR3 has 11 residues. Germline CDR1 is SGHTA and CDR2 is FQGNSA. This chain's CDR3 is CASSWGDTQYF. The CDR3 DNA reads TGTGCCAGTTCATGGGGAGATACGCAGTATTTT.

The V and J genes are TRBV6-1 and TRBJ2-2; 8 bases map to TRBD2. Losses at the gene ends were 11 bases for V and 4 bases for J; bases not matched to a gene: 6. There are 13 residues in the CDR3. CDR1 and CDR2 (germline): MNHNS, SASEGT. The CDR3 nucleotides read TGTGCCGGCCTCCTAGCGGGCACCGGGGAGCTGTTTTTT. Translating it yields CAGLLAGTGELFF.

The rearrangement joins TRBV11-3 to TRBJ2-3; the D is unclear. Germline V gene data show CDR1 as SGHNT and CDR2 as YENEEA. The V and J ends lost 5 bases and 0 bases respectively, with 12 bases between them. This CDR3 spans 15 amino acids. CDR3 protein: CASSLNFGSTDTQYF. CDR3 nucleotide sequence: TGTGCCAGCAGCCTCAACTTTGGAAGCACAGATACGCAGTATTTT. The complete variable domain, with remaining parts taken from reference TRBV11-3 and TRBJ2-3, reads EAGVVQSPRYKIIEKKQPVAFWCNPISGHNTLYWYLQNLGQGPELLIRYENEEAVDDSQLPKDRFSAERLKGVDSTLKIQPAELGDSAVYLCASSLNFGSTDTQYFGPGTRLTVL.

There are many counts of this clonotype. V is TRBV3-1 and J is TRBJ2-5; TRBD2 might be the D (5 bases). The V gene's germline CDR1 is LGHDT and CDR2 YNNKEL (reference sequence). V lost 2 bases and J 2 bases, leaving 15 bases between the germline ends. There are 16 residues in the CDR3. CDR3 coding DNA: TGTGCCAGCAGCCAATGGAAACTAGGCACACAAGAGACCCAGTACTTC. This sequence encodes CASSQWKLGTQETQYF.

This clonotype has at least ten counts. The chain uses TRBV6-1 and TRBJ2-7; D is unclear. CDR1 and CDR2 (germline): MNHNS, SASEGT. The CDR3 spans 14 residues. The ends were cut back, 5 bases at V and 5 bases at J, with 16 bases in the middle. This chain's CDR3 is CASSPAWWGNEQYF. The DNA for the CDR3 is TGTGCCAGCAGTCCGGCTTGGTGGGGTAACGAGCAGTACTTC.

This clonotype was observed many times. This chain links TRBV6-1 with TRBJ2-7; TRBD1 aligns across 7 bases. This CDR3 region has 13 residues. The V segment lost 6 bases and the J segment 6 bases; nucleotides outside the gene matches: 8. Germline CDR1 reads MNHNS; CDR2 reads SASEGT. The CDR3 region is CASRDDRVREQYF. The CDR3 DNA reads TGTGCCAGCAGAGACGACAGGGTCCGCGAGCAGTACTTC.

This clonotype was seen a handful of times. The V gene is TRBV5-6, the J gene TRBJ1-1; no firm D call. V lost 4 bases, J lost 0 bases, and 13 bases lay in between. The germline V gene has CDR1 SGHDT and CDR2 YYEEEE. CDR3 length: 15 residues. As DNA, the CDR3 is TGTGCCAGCAGCCTGAGACCCGTAATGAACACTGAAGCTTTCTTT. Translation: CASSLRPVMNTEAFF.

The rearrangement links TRBV28 to TRBJ1-4; maybe TRBD1 (6 bases). V was cut by 0 bases and J by 8 bases, with 13 bases left in between. The CDR3 runs to 15 residues. Germline CDR1 is MDHEN and CDR2 is SYDVKM. Here the CDR3 reads CASSLWRGSREKLFF. As DNA, the CDR3 is TGTGCCAGCAGTTTATGGAGGGGGTCGCGCGAAAAACTGTTTTTT.

This clonotype showed up just a few times. The chain carries TRBV6-1 and TRBJ2-1; D possibly matches TRBD1 or TRBD2 (5 bases each). The CDR3 extends over 13 amino acids. Per the germline V gene, CDR1 is MNHNS and CDR2 is SASEGT. Trimming stripped 6 bases from V and 6 bases from J, with 12 bases between. CDR3 residues: CASSPQGANEQFF. The CDR3 DNA sequence: TGTGCCAGCAGCCCGCAGGGAGCCAATGAGCAGTTCTTC.

This clonotype was observed a handful of times. CDR3 protein: CASLGGSAGTGELFF. The CDR3 nucleotides read TGTGCCAGCCTGGGGGGCTCGGCAGGCACCGGGGAGCTGTTTTTT. This chain uses TRBV6-1 with TRBJ2-2; D tentatively fits TRBD1 or TRBD2 (6 bases each). Trimming removed 8 bases at V and 4 bases at J, with 17 bases between. Per the germline V gene, CDR1 is MNHNS and CDR2 is SASEGT. The CDR3 contains 15 residues.

This chain joins TRBV7-6 and TRBJ2-7, with 8 positions matching TRBD1. CDR1 and CDR2 (germline): SGHVS, FNYEAQ. The CDR3 contains 12 residues. V lost 7 bases and J lost 6; bases outside the gene matches: 5. The CDR3 sequence is CASTTGVGEQYF. The CDR3, as DNA: TGTGCCAGCACGACAGGGGTGGGCGAGCAGTACTTC.

This clonotype was observed a few times. This chain connects TRBV28 to TRBJ2-7; 9 bases line up with TRBD2. With V trimmed by 5 bases and J by 5 bases, 7 bases remained unmatched. The CDR3 has 14 residues. The germline V gene has CDR1 MDHEN and CDR2 SYDVKM. The CDR3 nucleotides are TGTGCCAGCAGTATTACTCTAGCGGGAAACGAGCAGTACTTC. Its translation is CASSITLAGNEQYF.

This clonotype has ten or more counts. This chain connects TRBV3-1 to TRBJ1-1, with D unresolved. This CDR3 spans 17 amino acids. Germline loops: CDR1 LGHDT, CDR2 YNNKEL (reference sequence). Deletions cut 0 bases from V and 1 base from J, with 15 bases between. The CDR3 region has the DNA TGTGCCAGCAGCCAAGACGGGTGGGAATTGAGGAACACTGAAGCTTTCTTT. It yields the protein CASSQDGWELRNTEAFF.

The sample holds many counts of this clonotype. The chain combines TRBV28 with TRBJ2-7, with D tentatively TRBD1 or TRBD2 (5 bases each). CDR1 MDHEN and CDR2 SYDVKM come from the germline V gene. The CDR3 spans 15 residues. V lost 7 bases and J lost 3, with 19 bases in between. The CDR3 spells CASIKLGTLIYEQYF. Written as DNA, the CDR3 is TGTGCCAGCATTAAGTTAGGGACGTTAATCTACGAGCAGTACTTC.

This clonotype was counted a few times. CDR3 nucleotides: TGTGCCAGCAGCTTATCCCAGGGGGCAGACTATGGCTACACCTTC. Translating it yields CASSLSQGADYGYTF. The J gene is TRBJ1-2, the V gene TRBV11-2; 8 bases line up with TRBD1. Germline CDR1 SGHAT, CDR2 FQNNGV. This CDR3 has 15 amino acids. The junction had 5 bases not matched to a gene; V was cut back by 2 bases and J by 3 bases. The whole variable domain, filled in from reference TRBV11-2 and TRBJ1-2, reads EAGVAQSPRYKIIEKRQSVAFWCNPISGHATLYWYQQILGQGPKLLIQFQNNGVVDDSQLPKDRFSAERLKGVDSTLKIQPAKLEDSAVYLCASSLSQGADYGYTFGSGTRLTVV.